This TCR beta chain was documented in a study of T-cell memory formation after mild COVID-19 (dated by TCRdb to the early 2020s). About the study as a whole: TCR sequence clusters from the two donors were largely donor specific. In a couple of donors, T-cell clones that expanded and contracted after mild COVID-19 were tracked by sequencing TCRalpha and TCRbeta repertoires over time. The cohort comprised two young, previously healthy adult volunteers, one female and one male. The study at large found these results: Balanced CD4/CD8 phenotypes were observed for clones contracting from day 15 to 85, whereas a bias towards CD4+ was observed for a second wave of clones expanding from day 15 to 37. The detection of some responding clones in pre-infection memory suggests that pre-existing cross-reactive memory T cells joined the SARS-CoV-2 response. SARS-CoV-2 specificity of the second-wave clones peaking on day 37 was not confirmed. Contracting CD4+ clones turned up mainly in the CM and EM memory subsets, whereas EMRA was where CD8+ clones were enriched. The study covered only two mild cases, and larger cohorts including severe cases with pre-infection samples were considered necessary.

Sequencing relied on an Illumina NovaSeq 6000. Using 5'RACE with constant-segment primers, TCRalpha and TCRbeta cDNA libraries were constructed, with sample barcodes and unique molecular identifiers added in the process. RNA was extracted from every sample with Trizol reagent. The libraries were amplified in two PCR steps, and the second step added a second sample barcode and Illumina TruSeq adapters. Sequencing of libraries was performed on an Illumina NovaSeq with 2 x 150 bp paired-end reads. In the original analysis: The reads were demultiplexed and collapsed into UMI-guided consensus sequences using migec v1.2.7. Using mixcr v2.1.11, the UMI consensuses were aligned to TRA and TRB V and J templates and assembled into clonotypes. A clonotype was counted as expanded or contracted only when both edgeR and NoisET called the clonotype significant, with the noise models trained on biological replicates. edgeR calls used a false discovery rate-adjusted p below 0.01 and a log2 fold-change threshold of 1. As an exploratory analysis of dynamics, max-normalized trajectories of the 1000 most abundant clonotypes were examined with PCA combined with hierarchical clustering. The CD4 or CD8 phenotype of responding clones was assigned using the separately sequenced CD4+ and CD8+ repertoires. TCRdb reprocessing: public reads trimmed at Q25 with fastp, clones called with MiXCR, in-frame beta chains kept. Identical CDR3 proteins give one entry, which carries the most common genes and DNA. TCRdb assigned the V and J calls; the authors' analysis was not used. The sample table lists 200,000 or so distinct CDR3 sequences, 9.5% of them with a count of one. 3.5% of the sample is taken by the ten largest.

To note about this clonotype: The antigen it recognizes is unknown. No base quality information exists; no much larger clone differs at one position.

CDR1 and CDR2 (SGHTA, FQGNSA) derive from the germline V gene. The CDR3 runs 14 residues from the cysteine to the phenylalanine. Only CDR3 DNA remains: 42 bases, in frame from the first base. V was cut back by 2 bases and J by 1 base, leaving a gap of 8 bases between them. PBMCs were isolated by Ficoll-Paque density gradient centrifugation. This receptor was taken from a man between 18 and 29 years old who had mild COVID-19 (a few samples of this study predate the infection). The sample titles of this study are shuffled in the database, so cell type and time point are left out; the donor was told from shared clones. Sequencing was done on a sample of PBMCs or a T cell subset sorted from them (not recorded which). The rearrangement joined TRBV7-2 to TRBJ2-5; the D segment could be TRBD2, given 6 matching bases. The DNA reads as follows: TGTGCCAGCAGCTTACGGAGGGGCCAAGAGACCCAGTACTTC. This yields the protein CASSLRRGQETQYF. The CDR3, completed at both ends by the reference TRBV7-2 and TRBJ2-5 genes, gives the full variable domain GAGVSQSPSNKVTEKGKDVELRCDPISGHTALYWYRQSLGQGLEFLIYFQGNSAPDKSGLPSDRFSAERTGGSVSTLTIQRTQQEDSAVYLCASSLRRGQETQYFGPGTRLLVL.